The 2 T cell receptor beta chains listed next were all sequenced from one sample in a study of blood T cell repertoires in COVID-19. Sequenced by immunoSEQ multiplex PCR; TCRdb stores in-frame clones only, minus some. There are about 64,000 clones in the sample; about nine tenths occur only once, and approximately 3% lies in the top ten. Sequencing was performed on peripheral blood. Receptors originate from a man between 50 and 59 years old with active COVID-19.

The V call is TRBV7-6, the J call TRBJ2-7; TRBD2 matches 8 bases. Unmatched junction bases numbered 15, after V lost 6 bases and J lost 5 bases. The CDR3 extends over 16 amino acids. CDR1 and CDR2 from the germline V gene are SGHVS and FNYEAQ. The CDR3 is CASSRAGGLAGNEQYF. The CDR3 DNA is TGTGCCAGCAGTCGAGCCGGCGGGCTAGCGGGTAACGAGCAGTACTTC.

The chain carries TRBV28 and TRBJ1-4, with D possibly matching TRBD1 (6 bases). The CDR3 sequence is 14 residues long. Between the trimmed V and J ends, which lost 5 bases and 8 bases, there was a span of 15 bases. Germline values: CDR1 MDHEN, CDR2 SYDVKM. In nucleotides, the CDR3 is TGTGCCAGCAGTCCCCCCGGGACACAGGAAAAACTGTTTTTT. This encodes CASSPPGTQEKLFF.